Here is one TCR beta chain with its context. The antigen is undetermined. This entry is derived from a study of cytomegalovirus exposure and HLA in healthy donors. Whole-study results and caveats: A list of 164 TCR beta chains associated with cytomegalovirus was given.

The V gene's germline CDR1 is MDHEN and CDR2 SYDVKM. CDR3 length: 15 amino acids. Trimming shortened V by 3 bases and J by 7 bases, and 15 bases separated the two germline ends. PCR used 60 Vbeta primers and 13 Jbeta primers. TCRdb's copy holds only in-frame clones and misses some; the assay was immunoSEQ multiplex PCR. The table shows 180,000 or so clones, with roughly 82% occurring only once. This TCR was recovered from a man aged 35 to 55 in good health and CMV-seronegative. The sequencing sample was made of PBMCs. J is TRBJ2-2 and V is TRBV28; TRBD2 might be the D (6 bases). DNA for the CDR3: TGTGCCAGCAGTTTTTGGGGGGTTGAAGTCGGGGAGCTGTTTTTT. Translation gives CASSFWGVEVGELFF.